This T cell receptor (beta chain) was identified during a study of blood T cell repertoires in COVID-19. In the original workflow: Counts of nucleated cells, estimated from reference gene primer amplification, were obtained. TCRdb's table, derived via immunoSEQ multiplex PCR, lists solely in-frame clones and lacks some. That table is the source of V, J and clone size, and D and trimming were worked out from the DNA. The sample lists roughly 30,000 clones; nearly 90% were seen once. Per the germline V gene, CDR1 is KGHSH and CDR2 is LQKENI. V was pared by 3 bases and J by 1 base, with 3 bases of the junction left unmatched. The CDR3 runs 15 residues. This clone has only one observation.

The TCR comes from a human donor in a cohort sampled during active COVID-19. The sample comprised peripheral blood. The chain carries TRBV18 and TRBJ2-3, with TRBD2 identical over 8 bases. Here the CDR3 DNA reads TGTGCCAGCTCACCCTTAGCGGGACGCACAGATACGCAGTATTTT. This translates into CASSPLAGRTDTQYF.